This is a list of T cell receptor beta chains from one sample in a study of blood T cell repertoires in COVID-19. Produced via immunoSEQ multiplex PCR; TCRdb's table is partial and in-frame only. The sample consists of about 87,000 clones, around 87% of them appearing once. Sequenced sample: peripheral blood. The receptors originated from a man in his forties with acute or convalescent COVID-19. CDR3s include the opening cysteine and the closing phenylalanine or tryptophan. A D gene is named only where the DNA matches it firmly. Some rows have no size entry. The others give once, few or many, or a class for an expanded clone.

TGTGCCAGCTCACCGGAGACAGGGTACGACTATGGCTACACCTTC,CASSPETGYDYGYTF,TRBV18,TRBJ1-2,TRBD1,NA
TGTGCCTGGAGTGGGACAGGGTTGCGTGAAAAACTGTTTTTT,CAWSGTGLREKLFF,TRBV30,TRBJ1-4,TRBD1,NA
TGTGCCAGCAGCCCGCGACAGGGAAACATTCAGTACTTC,CASSPRQGNIQYF,TRBV7-2,TRBJ2-4,TRBD1,NA
TGTGCCAGTAGTATTGGACAGGGGAGCTCCTACGAGCAGTACTTC,CASSIGQGSSYEQYF,TRBV19,TRBJ2-7,TRBD1,NA
TGTGCCAGCAGCTTAATCGGGGGGATTAACACTGAAGCTTTCTTT,CASSLIGGINTEAFF,TRBV7-2,TRBJ1-1,NA,NA
TGTGCCAGCAGCCCATGGCCGACAGGGATCAACACCGGGGAGCTGTTTTTT,CASSPWPTGINTGELFF,TRBV11-2,TRBJ2-2,TRBD1,NA
TGTGCCAGCTCACCACCCCTAGCGGGAGGGCAGGGTACGCAGTATTTT,CASSPPLAGGQGTQYF,TRBV18,TRBJ2-3,TRBD2,NA
TGCAGCGTTGAAGGGGGGGTAGCGGGAGCCTACGAGCAGTACTTC,CSVEGGVAGAYEQYF,TRBV29-1,TRBJ2-7,TRBD2,NA
TGTGCCAGCAGCTTTCTCTCCGGGATGAACACCGGGGAGCTGTTTTTT,CASSFLSGMNTGELFF,TRBV7-8,TRBJ2-2,NA,NA
TGTGCCACCCAACGGGGACACCGGGCCTACGAGCAGTACTTC,CATQRGHRAYEQYF,TRBV6-5,TRBJ2-7,NA,NA
TGTGCCAGCAGCCTCCTGGGACAGAACACTGAAGCTTTCTTT,CASSLLGQNTEAFF,TRBV3-1/TRBV3-2,TRBJ1-1,NA,NA
TGTGCCACAAGCCCGACAGGGGGATATGGCTACACCTTC,CATSPTGGYGYTF,TRBV15,TRBJ1-2,TRBD1,NA
TGTGCCAGCAGCTTAGGGGACAGAGCAGGCTATGGCTACACCTTC,CASSLGDRAGYGYTF,TRBV7-2,TRBJ1-2,TRBD1,NA
TGTGCCAGCAGTTATATCACGGGGAGCACAGATACGCAGTATTTT,CASSYITGSTDTQYF,TRBV6-2/TRBV6-3,TRBJ2-3,NA,NA
TGTGCCAGCAGTCCGGCAGGGACAGCATTGAACACTGAAGCTTTCTTT,CASSPAGTALNTEAFF,TRBV7-9,TRBJ1-1,TRBD1,NA
TGCGCCAGCAGCCCTAGACTAGCCGGGGACTTTAACACCGGGGAGCTGTTTTTT,CASSPRLAGDFNTGELFF,TRBV10-1,TRBJ2-2,TRBD2,NA
TGTGCCAGCGGAGTCCTCAATCAGCCCCAGCATTTT,CASGVLNQPQHF,TRBV6-5,TRBJ1-5,NA,NA
TGTGCCAGCAGCCGTCGGACAGCCAGCCCTATGAACACTGAAGCTTTCTTT,CASSRRTASPMNTEAFF,TRBV4-2,TRBJ1-1,NA,few
TGTGCCTGGGGTCCTCCCGTGAACACCGGGGAGCTGTTTTTT,CAWGPPVNTGELFF,TRBV30,TRBJ2-2,NA,NA
TGTGCCAGCAGTGAATGGGGGACAGGGCACACTAGCTCCTACGAGCAGTACTTC,CASSEWGTGHTSSYEQYF,TRBV6-1,TRBJ2-7,TRBD1,NA
TGTGCCAGCAGCTTAAGCGGAAACACTGAAGCTTTCTTT,CASSLSGNTEAFF,TRBV7-2,TRBJ1-1,NA,NA
TGTGCCTGGAGTGTACGCGCGGGACCCTACAATGAGCAGTTCTTC,CAWSVRAGPYNEQFF,TRBV30,TRBJ2-1,NA,NA
TGCGCCAGCAGTCCCACCGGGACAGGGGGGCTCGAGCAGTACTTC,CASSPTGTGGLEQYF,TRBV5-1,TRBJ2-7,TRBD1,once
TGCGCCAGCAGCCCGTCCGACAGGGGGGAATCACCCCTCCACTTT,CASSPSDRGESPLHF,TRBV5-1,TRBJ1-6,TRBD1,NA
TGTGCCAGCAGCCGGACAGGGTTCGCCTCTGGAAACACCATATATTTT,CASSRTGFASGNTIYF,TRBV11-2,TRBJ1-3,TRBD1,few
TGCAGCTCCCTCAGCCCAGCGGGGGGTACAGATACGCAGTATTTT,CSSLSPAGGTDTQYF,TRBV29-1,TRBJ2-3,TRBD2,NA
TGTGCCAGTAAATCGACAGCAGGCACCGGGGAGCTGTTTTTT,CASKSTAGTGELFF,TRBV19,TRBJ2-2,NA,NA
TGCGCCAGCAGCTTGGTCGGGTCGAGGCTTACCCCCTACGAGCAGTACTTC,CASSLVGSRLTPYEQYF,TRBV5-1,TRBJ2-7,NA,NA
TGTGCCAGCAGCACCCCCGGTTATCCGATATCATTGTTACCCCAGCATTTT,CASSTPGYPISLLPQHF,TRBV7-3,TRBJ1-5,NA,NA
TGTGCCAGCAGAATCCACATAACCTCTGGAAACACCATATATTTT,CASRIHITSGNTIYF,TRBV5-8,TRBJ1-3,NA,NA
TGTGCCAGCAGCGCGAGGGGGGGAGCCCCCGCCAATGGCTACACCTTC,CASSARGGAPANGYTF,TRBV9,TRBJ1-2,NA,NA
TGTGCCAGCAGCTTAGCATCGGGACTTCGGGAGCAGTACTTC,CASSLASGLREQYF,TRBV7-6,TRBJ2-7,NA,NA
TGTGCCAGCACCTACGGCTCCAGGGGGCCTGGCTATGAAAAACTGTTTTTT,CASTYGSRGPGYEKLFF,TRBV5-5,TRBJ1-4,TRBD1,NA
TGTGCCAGTAGTGAACGGACAGGGACTGAAGCTTTCTTT,CASSERTGTEAFF,TRBV19,TRBJ1-1,TRBD1,NA
TGTGCCAGCAGCTTAAGTTTCGGCGGGGTTGGCAATCAGCCCCAGCATTTT,CASSLSFGGVGNQPQHF,TRBV7-9,TRBJ1-5,NA,NA
TGTGCCAGCAGCTTGGGGACTAGAGGCTACAATGAGCAGTTCTTC,CASSLGTRGYNEQFF,TRBV5-5,TRBJ2-1,TRBD2,NA
TGCGCCAGCAGCCGCCTGGCTCTCTCTGTTCAGGGCAAAGACGAGCAGTACTTC,CASSRLALSVQGKDEQYF,TRBV4-1,TRBJ2-7,NA,NA
TGTGCCAGCAAGGATGGATTAGGCAGGAATTCACCCCTCCACTTT,CASKDGLGRNSPLHF,TRBV6-5,TRBJ1-6,NA,NA
TGTGCCAGTAGTATTGGCGGGGGGGGATCAGAGACCCAGTACTTC,CASSIGGGGSETQYF,TRBV19,TRBJ2-5,TRBD2,NA
TGTGCCAGTAGTATGATAGGGGGGGACACTGAAGCTTTCTTT,CASSMIGGDTEAFF,TRBV19,TRBJ1-1,NA,NA
TGTGCCAGCAGTGAATCGCGGCAGTACTTC,CASSESRQYF,TRBV27,TRBJ2-7,NA,NA
TGTGCCAGCAGCCCCAAGCCTCCCATGAATGAAAAACTGTTTTTT,CASSPKPPMNEKLFF,TRBV7-9,TRBJ1-4,NA,NA
TGTGCCAGCAGACATAGCGGCCCCCCTAATTCACCCCTCCACTTT,CASRHSGPPNSPLHF,TRBV2,TRBJ1-6,NA,NA
TGCGCCAGCAGCTTGGCGGGGGGAAAATCCGGGGAGCTGTTTTTT,CASSLAGGKSGELFF,TRBV5-1,TRBJ2-2,TRBD2,few